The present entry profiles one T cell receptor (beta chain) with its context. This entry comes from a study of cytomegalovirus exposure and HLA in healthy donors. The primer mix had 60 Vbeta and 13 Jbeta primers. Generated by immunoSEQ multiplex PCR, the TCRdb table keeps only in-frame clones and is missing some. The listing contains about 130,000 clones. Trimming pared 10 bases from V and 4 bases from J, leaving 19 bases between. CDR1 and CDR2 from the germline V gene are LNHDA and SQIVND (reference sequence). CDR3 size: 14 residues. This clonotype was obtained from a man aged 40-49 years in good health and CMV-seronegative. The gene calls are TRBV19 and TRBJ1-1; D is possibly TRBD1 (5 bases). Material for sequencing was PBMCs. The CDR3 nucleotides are TGTGCCACCCGGTTCCGAGGGGAGGGCACTGAAGCTTTCTTT. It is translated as CATRFRGEGTEAFF.